These T cell receptor beta chains were read from a single sample in a study of blood T cell repertoires in COVID-19. Here immunoSEQ multiplex PCR was the method, and the copy in TCRdb shows in-frame clones only, minus some. Among 170,000 or so clones listed, roughly 75% were seen once. Source material: peripheral blood. Receptors were obtained from a man aged 65 to 79 with active or convalescent COVID-19. CDR3s leave out the opening cysteine and the closing phenylalanine or tryptophan. D genes are given only for firm matches. The size of a clone is reported for some rows only, either as once, few or many, or as a class for expanded clones.

d_call: TRBD2; clone_size: -; j_call: TRBJ2-1; v_call: TRBV7-7; cdr3_aa: ASSLTAGLAYNEQF
d_call: TRBD2; clone_size: -; j_call: TRBJ2-3; v_call: TRBV14; cdr3_aa: ASSQVSGGNTDTQY
d_call: TRBD2; clone_size: -; j_call: TRBJ2-5; v_call: TRBV7-2; cdr3_aa: ASSPGLAGDQETQY
d_call: -; clone_size: -; j_call: TRBJ2-6; v_call: TRBV27; cdr3_aa: AVKAGDGANVLT
d_call: TRBD2; clone_size: -; j_call: TRBJ2-7; v_call: TRBV2; cdr3_aa: ASRDGTSPHEQY
d_call: -; clone_size: few; j_call: TRBJ2-2; v_call: TRBV28; cdr3_aa: ASVGDTGELF
d_call: -; clone_size: many; j_call: TRBJ2-7; v_call: TRBV14; cdr3_aa: ASSIDTNYEQY
d_call: -; clone_size: -; j_call: TRBJ2-2; v_call: TRBV6-5; cdr3_aa: ASSRRRDGTGELF
d_call: -; clone_size: -; j_call: TRBJ2-7; v_call: TRBV7-2; cdr3_aa: ASGDGTRIYEQY
d_call: -; clone_size: -; j_call: TRBJ1-6; v_call: TRBV6-5; cdr3_aa: ASSYSTVSSPLH
d_call: TRBD2; clone_size: once; j_call: TRBJ2-3; v_call: TRBV6-4; cdr3_aa: ASSDSTSGGADTQY
d_call: -; clone_size: -; j_call: TRBJ1-1; v_call: TRBV19; cdr3_aa: ASSTPPAGLTEAF
d_call: -; clone_size: -; j_call: TRBJ2-2; v_call: TRBV19; cdr3_aa: ASSIDLFTGELF
d_call: TRBD1; clone_size: few; j_call: TRBJ1-2; v_call: TRBV6-5; cdr3_aa: ASRGPGQVDGYT
d_call: -; clone_size: -; j_call: TRBJ2-5; v_call: TRBV15; cdr3_aa: ATSRATGFQETQY
d_call: TRBD2; clone_size: -; j_call: TRBJ2-1; v_call: TRBV7-8; cdr3_aa: ASSPLAGREQF
d_call: TRBD1; clone_size: -; j_call: TRBJ1-1; v_call: TRBV27; cdr3_aa: ASNPRGRATEAF
d_call: -; clone_size: -; j_call: TRBJ2-7; v_call: TRBV9; cdr3_aa: ASSTGAGEQY
d_call: TRBD2; clone_size: -; j_call: TRBJ2-3; v_call: TRBV10-3; cdr3_aa: AISEGLAGGPTDTQY
d_call: -; clone_size: -; j_call: TRBJ1-2; v_call: TRBV27; cdr3_aa: ASSRMGLRDDYGYT
d_call: -; clone_size: -; j_call: TRBJ2-3; v_call: TRBV18; cdr3_aa: ASSPPSSDTQY
d_call: -; clone_size: -; j_call: TRBJ1-1; v_call: TRBV27; cdr3_aa: ASSPRQVKDTEAF
d_call: -; clone_size: -; j_call: TRBJ2-3; v_call: TRBV10-3; cdr3_aa: AISERGTASGDTQY
d_call: -; clone_size: -; j_call: TRBJ2-7; v_call: TRBV6-4; cdr3_aa: ASGLPEQY
d_call: TRBD2; clone_size: -; j_call: TRBJ2-3; v_call: TRBV6-1; cdr3_aa: ASRSGTSVDTQY
d_call: TRBD1; clone_size: -; j_call: TRBJ2-3; v_call: TRBV5-5; cdr3_aa: ASSLGDRGVGTDTQY
d_call: -; clone_size: -; j_call: TRBJ1-1; v_call: TRBV13; cdr3_aa: ASSLTQKGGLTEAF
d_call: TRBD2; clone_size: -; j_call: TRBJ2-1; v_call: TRBV25-1; cdr3_aa: ASSSPGLAANEQF
d_call: -; clone_size: -; j_call: TRBJ1-5; v_call: TRBV7-2; cdr3_aa: ASSLGGGDQPQH
d_call: -; clone_size: -; j_call: TRBJ2-2; v_call: TRBV27; cdr3_aa: ASTHGAPGELF
d_call: -; clone_size: -; j_call: TRBJ1-1; v_call: TRBV5-1; cdr3_aa: ASRIGSNSEGAF
d_call: TRBD1; clone_size: once; j_call: TRBJ1-2; v_call: TRBV5-6; cdr3_aa: ASSEWTGVNYGYT
d_call: -; clone_size: -; j_call: TRBJ2-4; v_call: TRBV9; cdr3_aa: ASSPLPAGDIQY
d_call: TRBD2; clone_size: -; j_call: TRBJ2-1; v_call: TRBV5-1; cdr3_aa: ASSPKGPTSLSLAGGSYNEQF
d_call: -; clone_size: -; j_call: TRBJ1-2; v_call: TRBV18; cdr3_aa: ASSPYREYNYGYT
d_call: -; clone_size: -; j_call: TRBJ2-7; v_call: TRBV3-1/TRBV3-2; cdr3_aa: ASRAVSSYEQY
d_call: -; clone_size: -; j_call: TRBJ1-4; v_call: TRBV10-3; cdr3_aa: AISESGSPGGKLF
d_call: TRBD1; clone_size: -; j_call: TRBJ1-2; v_call: TRBV5-5; cdr3_aa: ASSLRRDSRNYGYT
d_call: -; clone_size: -; j_call: TRBJ1-2; v_call: TRBV18; cdr3_aa: ASSPDRSNYGYT
d_call: -; clone_size: -; j_call: TRBJ2-7; v_call: TRBV20-1; cdr3_aa: SARESDEQY
d_call: -; clone_size: -; j_call: TRBJ1-2; v_call: TRBV3-1/TRBV3-2; cdr3_aa: ASSQENRAGYT
d_call: TRBD1; clone_size: once; j_call: TRBJ2-1; v_call: TRBV11-2; cdr3_aa: ASTRDRGNNEQF
d_call: -; clone_size: once; j_call: TRBJ2-7; v_call: TRBV6-2/TRBV6-3; cdr3_aa: ASSSISYEQY
d_call: -; clone_size: -; j_call: TRBJ1-2; v_call: TRBV18; cdr3_aa: ASSPQRELRSYGYT
d_call: -; clone_size: few; j_call: TRBJ2-1; v_call: TRBV2; cdr3_aa: ASSLGTFSYNEQF
d_call: -; clone_size: -; j_call: TRBJ2-7; v_call: TRBV14; cdr3_aa: ASSPLWGPYEQY
d_call: TRBD2; clone_size: -; j_call: TRBJ2-1; v_call: TRBV18; cdr3_aa: ASSPFWEGGENEQF
d_call: TRBD1; clone_size: -; j_call: TRBJ2-5; v_call: TRBV29-1; cdr3_aa: SVLGQAGETQY
d_call: TRBD2; clone_size: -; j_call: TRBJ2-1; v_call: TRBV29-1; cdr3_aa: SVAPPHSGSVFNEQF
d_call: TRBD1; clone_size: -; j_call: TRBJ2-2; v_call: TRBV10-2; cdr3_aa: ASSARKGTGDNTGELF
d_call: -; clone_size: once; j_call: TRBJ2-5; v_call: TRBV3-1/TRBV3-2; cdr3_aa: ASSPTWSQETQY
d_call: -; clone_size: -; j_call: TRBJ2-7; v_call: TRBV10-3; cdr3_aa: AISERGGYSYEQY
d_call: TRBD1; clone_size: -; j_call: TRBJ1-4; v_call: TRBV3-1/TRBV3-2; cdr3_aa: ASSHEDRGLSEKLF
d_call: -; clone_size: -; j_call: TRBJ2-2; v_call: TRBV10-3; cdr3_aa: AIRGDATEGDTGELF
d_call: -; clone_size: -; j_call: TRBJ2-7; v_call: TRBV18; cdr3_aa: ASSPVPPGVGEQY
d_call: -; clone_size: -; j_call: TRBJ1-5; v_call: TRBV21-1; cdr3_aa: ASLPGQGGNQPQH
d_call: -; clone_size: -; j_call: TRBJ2-3; v_call: TRBV18; cdr3_aa: ASSFTGVPTDTQY
d_call: -; clone_size: -; j_call: TRBJ1-1; v_call: TRBV18; cdr3_aa: ASSPRRSKVTEAF
d_call: -; clone_size: -; j_call: TRBJ2-2; v_call: TRBV19; cdr3_aa: ASSIIADTGELF
d_call: TRBD1; clone_size: few; j_call: TRBJ1-1; v_call: TRBV3-1/TRBV3-2; cdr3_aa: ASRQGVGTEAF